The sequence of this T cell receptor beta chain was determined in a study of HIV-infected patients and healthy controls. Study results and caveats: When repertoires were size-matched, rare events in HIV-infected data became overweighted. Significant mean usage differences between HIV-infected patients and controls involved eight alpha and eight beta V genes.

There are 14 residues in the CDR3. Germline CDR1 and CDR2: MNHNS and SASEGT. The trim removed 0 bases at V and 3 bases at J, leaving 0 bases unmatched. This clonotype has ten or more counts. Its antigen is undetermined. Whole blood was used without fractionation, so all unsorted peripheral T cells were included. cDNA was made from roughly 500 ng RNA using alpha and beta constant primers. Each of the alpha and beta chains got its own library through chain-specific third strand synthesis with indices. TCRdb used MiXCR to reprocess the 5' RACE reads, holding one entry per CDR3 protein. The sample shows some 15,000 distinct CDR3 sequences, 9% to 9.5% of them seen only once.

The sequence was collected from an adult in good health. The sample taken for sequencing was blood. This chain joins TRBV6-1 and TRBJ2-3; 7 positions agree with TRBD2. CDR3 amino acids: CASSEARGTDTQYF. DNA of the CDR3: TGTGCCAGCAGTGAAGCGCGGGGGACAGATACGCAGTATTTT.